This T cell receptor beta chain was obtained from a study of T cell responses to AZD1222 COVID-19 vaccine. Study context: Analysis merged second doses at about 4 or about 12 weeks.

Study-level results: Seropositive at baseline were only a handful of AZD1222 recipients. Breadth and depth of Spike-specific TCRs rose after two AZD1222 doses. CD4 TCRs linked to vaccination spanned spike, dominating at 160-218 and 743-854.

The protocol was immunoSEQ multiplex PCR, while the TCRdb copy is restricted to in-frame clones and leaves out a portion. The table lists approximately 60,000 clones, 84% of them singletons. Comments on this clone: What it recognizes is unknown.

The germline V and J ends were trimmed by 6 bases and 5 bases, with 13 bases remaining between them. Per germline, CDR1 MNHEY and CDR2 SVGAGI. The CDR3 extends over 13 amino acids. V is TRBV6-5 and J is TRBJ2-5; maybe TRBD2 (6 bases). The sample consisted of peripheral blood, taken on day 0 of AZD1222 vaccination. This receptor was obtained from an adult in good health. The CDR3 sequence: CASRTDGGETQYF. CDR3 nucleotide sequence: TGTGCCAGCAGGACAGACGGAGGGGAGACCCAGTACTTC.